This T cell receptor beta chain was obtained from a study of cytomegalovirus exposure and HLA in healthy donors. The PCR contained 60 Vbeta and 13 Jbeta primers. Sequencing used immunoSEQ multiplex PCR; TCRdb keeps in-frame clones, though not all of them. This table holds 230,000 or so clones, around 90% found once. Comments on this clone: The antigen remains unidentified.

Study observations and caveats: Most CMV-associated TCR beta chains were later found to appear HLA-restricted.

CDR1 and CDR2 (germline): MGHRA, YSYEKL. This CDR3 contains 16 residues. V shed 1 base and J shed 4 bases, with 15 bases lying between them. This rearrangement joins TRBV4-1 to TRBJ2-3; D is possibly TRBD2 (5 bases). Sequenced input: PBMCs. The receptor was isolated from a girl aged 2-10 years in good health and CMV-seronegative. The CDR3 region is CASSQASSGLSDTQYF. CDR3 bases: TGCGCCAGCAGCCAAGCTAGCTCCGGGCTATCAGATACGCAGTATTTT.